One sample yielded the 22 T cell receptor beta chains listed below, sequenced in a study of T cell responses to AZD1222 COVID-19 vaccine. Profiled with immunoSEQ multiplex PCR; TCRdb holds only in-frame clones, not every one. The table has tens of thousands of clones, about three quarters seen once; the top ten hold 45% to 50%. The sample in question was peripheral blood, obtained 28 days after the second AZD1222 dose. These receptors were collected from an adult who received the AZD1222 COVID-19 vaccine.

This clone occurred a few times. The rearrangement uses TRBV28 and TRBJ2-5, with TRBD2 matching 10 bases. Germline CDR1 reads MDHEN; CDR2 reads SYDVKM. The CDR3 consists of 16 residues. The V segment lost 3 bases and the J segment 2 bases; nucleotides outside the gene matches: 6. CDR3 sequence (DNA): TGTGCCAGCAGTTTCTGGGCTAGCGGGGGTCAAGAGACCCAGTACTTC. This encodes CASSFWASGGQETQYF.

This clone occurred once. The V gene is TRBV27, the J gene TRBJ1-2, with D maybe TRBD1 (5 bases). The CDR3 loop spans 14 amino acids. Trimming stripped 2 bases from V and 7 bases from J, with 14 bases between. The germline V gene has CDR1 MNHEY and CDR2 SMNVEV (reference sequence). CDR3 in DNA: TGTGCCAGCAGTTTAATTCAGGGATCAAGTGGCTACACCTTC. This translates into CASSLIQGSSGYTF.

The chain combines TRBV4-1 with TRBJ1-4; D gene uncertain. Germline CDR1 reads MGHRA; CDR2 reads YSYEKL. The ends were cut back, 0 bases at V and 8 bases at J, with 16 bases in the middle. CDR3 length: 16 amino acids. The CDR3 loop is CASSQEVGRRREKLFF. The CDR3 DNA reads TGCGCCAGCAGCCAAGAAGTTGGCAGGCGGAGGGAAAAACTGTTTTTT.

This chain connects TRBV7-2 to TRBJ2-7; the D gene could be TRBD1 or TRBD2 (6 bases each). This CDR3 is 13 amino acids long. Germline CDR1 is SGHTA and CDR2 is FQGNSA. The V gene lost 5 bases and the J gene lost 6 bases, with 14 bases spanning the gap. CDR3 in amino acids: CASSQGGRREQYF. CDR3 coding DNA: TGTGCCAGCAGCCAAGGGGGGCGGCGCGAGCAGTACTTC.

This clone was seen more than once but under ten times. DNA for the CDR3: TGTGCTAGTGGTTTGGCCCGATACGAGCAGTACTTC. Translated, it gives CASGLARYEQYF. The chain uses TRBV12-5 and TRBJ2-7, with unresolved D. The germline gives CDR1 LGHNT, CDR2 FRNRAP. V was cut by 1 base and J by 4 bases, with 5 bases left in between. This CDR3 has 12 amino acids.

The J gene is TRBJ1-6, the V gene TRBV6-5, with 10 bases identical to TRBD1. The length of the CDR3 is 15 residues. V trimming: 6 bases; J trimming: 8 bases; junction bases outside the gene matches: 7. Germline loops: CDR1 MNHEY, CDR2 SVGAGI. The CDR3 spells CASRSTGTGDSPLHF. CDR3 coding DNA: TGTGCCAGCAGGTCTACCGGGACAGGGGATTCACCCCTCCACTTT.

The rearrangement links TRBV7-9 to TRBJ2-7; possibly TRBD1 for D (5 bases). Germline V CDR1 and CDR2: SEHNR, FQNEAQ (reference sequence). Trimming removed 6 bases from V and 4 bases from J, with 16 bases in between. The CDR3 extends over 14 amino acids. DNA for the CDR3: TGTGCCAGCAGTCAGCGTGGGCAGGGTTACGAGCAGTACTTC. Translation: CASSQRGQGYEQYF.

This chain links TRBV9 with TRBJ2-7; weak D call: TRBD2 (6 bases). CDR3 size: 15 residues. Trimming cost V 3 bases and J 7 bases, with 20 bases left between them. Germline loops: CDR1 SGDLS, CDR2 YYNGEE. For the CDR3, the DNA is TGTGCCAGCAGCGCAGACGGGACTCTCCTCGGTGAGCAGTACTTC. Translation: CASSADGTLLGEQYF.

This chain uses TRBV6-5 with TRBJ2-1; 7 bases map to TRBD2. Germline trimming cut 4 bases from V and 10 bases from J; bases unmatched to any gene: 7. The CDR3 is made up of 13 amino acids. The germline V gene has CDR1 MNHEY and CDR2 SVGAGI. CDR3 loop: CASSSTSSREQFF. The CDR3 DNA is TGTGCCAGCAGTTCGACTAGCTCCCGCGAGCAGTTCTTC.

The genes are TRBV24-1 and TRBJ2-5; tentatively, D is TRBD1 or TRBD2 (5 bases each). Between the trimmed V and J ends, which lost 0 bases and 1 base, there was a span of 11 bases. This CDR3 is 16 amino acids long. Germline V gene sequence: CDR1 KGHDR, CDR2 SFDVKD. CDR3: CATSDLTQGVQETQYF. CDR3 DNA: TGTGCCACCAGTGATTTGACGCAGGGAGTCCAAGAGACCCAGTACTTC.

The chain employs TRBV19 and TRBJ1-4; 7 bases map to TRBD1. Unmatched junction bases numbered 18, after V lost 9 bases and J lost 8 bases. The CDR3 contains 16 residues. The germline CDR1 and CDR2 sequences are LNHDA and SQIVND (reference sequence). CDR3 DNA: TGTGCCAGCTCAGGAAATCACAGGGGATTCGGGGAAAAACTGTTTTTT. It translates to CASSGNHRGFGEKLFF.

This sequence joins TRBV5-1 and TRBJ2-7, with 7 bases that match TRBD1. This CDR3 contains 13 residues. Germline assignment: CDR1 SGHRS and CDR2 YFSETQ. V shed 3 bases and J 0 bases; nucleotides not matched to a gene: 0. The DNA of the CDR3 is TGCGCCAGCAGCTGGACAGGCTCCTACGAGCAGTACTTC. Translated: CASSWTGSYEQYF.

The sample holds a few counts of this clone. This sequence joins TRBV7-3 and TRBJ1-5; tentatively, D is TRBD1 (5 bases). V was shortened by 5 bases and J by 6 bases, with 14 bases between the two germline ends. CDR1 is SGHTA and CDR2 is FQGTGA in the germline V gene. There are 14 residues in the CDR3. DNA of the CDR3: TGTGCCAGCAGCATTAAAAACGGGGCTCAGCCCCAGCATTTT. Amino acids: CASSIKNGAQPQHF.

The genes are TRBV6-5 and TRBJ1-5; D uncertain. Looked up from germline, CDR1 is MNHEY and CDR2 is SVGAGI. There are 13 residues in the CDR3. Trimming removed 5 bases at V and 6 bases at J, with 11 bases between. In DNA form, the CDR3 reads TGTGCCAGCAGTAGGAGGACGGGTCAGCCCCAGCATTTT. It yields the protein CASSRRTGQPQHF.

J is TRBJ2-3 and V is TRBV4-2; TRBD2 matches 12 bases. The CDR3 contains 17 residues. The V gene's germline CDR1 is LGHNA and CDR2 YNFKEQ. The junction had 10 bases not matched to a gene; V was cut back by 4 bases and J by 5 bases. The CDR3 loop is CASSRHGASGREDTQYF. CDR3 nucleotides: TGTGCCAGCAGCCGCCACGGGGCTAGCGGGAGGGAAGATACGCAGTATTTT.

The chain carries TRBV28 and TRBJ1-6, with 9 bases matching TRBD1. The CDR3 runs 17 residues. Germline lookup yields CDR1 MDHEN and CDR2 SYDVKM. Trimming cost V 2 bases and J 7 bases; bases outside gene matches: 9. The CDR3 nucleotides are TGTGCCAGCAGTTTACTCCGGGACAGGGTGGGAAATTCACCCCTCCACTTT. Translating gives CASSLLRDRVGNSPLHF. The full variable domain, in which reference TRBV28 and TRBJ1-6 provide the parts outside the CDR3, is DVKVTQSSRYLVKRTGEKVFLECVQDMDHENMFWYRQDPGLGLRLIYFSYDVKMKEKGDIPEGYSVSREKKERFSLILESASTNQTSMYLCASSLLRDRVGNSPLHFGNGTRLTVT.

The chain couples TRBV15 to TRBJ2-5, with TRBD2 as a possible D gene (6 bases). The length of the CDR3 is 16 residues. The V end lost 0 bases, the J end lost 5 bases, and 16 bases lay between the germline ends. Germline V gives CDR1 LNHNV, CDR2 YYDKDF (reference sequence). DNA of the CDR3: TGTGCCACCAGCAGAGATACGGGAGAGATTGGGGAGACCCAGTACTTC. Amino acids: CATSRDTGEIGETQYF.

This chain connects TRBV28 to TRBJ1-1; D not certain. V was shortened by 8 bases and J by 2 bases, with 12 bases between the two germline ends. The CDR3 is made up of 13 amino acids. The germline CDR1 and CDR2 sequences are MDHEN and SYDVKM. For the CDR3, the DNA is TGTGCCAGCCACGAGCCCCCCAACACTGAAGCTTTCTTT. Encoded protein: CASHEPPNTEAFF.

V gene TRBV7-6 combines with J gene TRBJ1-6; 9 bases fit TRBD1. Germline assignment: CDR1 SGHVS and CDR2 FNYEAQ. Unmatched junction bases numbered 9, after V lost 1 base and J lost 8 bases. The CDR3 covers 17 residues. CDR3 coding DNA: TGTGCCAGCAGCTTAGGATCTGGGACAGGGCTTTATTCACCCCTCCACTTT. This translates into CASSLGSGTGLYSPLHF.

This chain uses TRBV28 with TRBJ1-3; D remains unclear. This CDR3 contains 16 residues. V lost 5 bases and J lost 3, with 17 bases in between. Germline CDR1 and CDR2: MDHEN and SYDVKM. CDR3 loop: CASSTRLRTGGNTIYF. In nucleotides, the CDR3 is TGTGCCAGCAGTACACGATTAAGGACCGGTGGAAACACCATATATTTT.

The chain combines TRBV29-1 with TRBJ2-7; D unresolved. Trimming removed 3 bases from V and 7 bases from J, with 16 bases in between. The CDR3 covers 13 residues. Per germline, CDR1 SQVTM and CDR2 ANQGSEA. The CDR3 nucleotides read TGCAGCGTTGATTTAGGTATGACGGAGGAGCAGTACTTC. Translating it yields CSVDLGMTEEQYF.

This sequence joins TRBV30 and TRBJ1-6; TRBD1 aligns across 10 bases. Germline CDR1 reads GTSNPN; CDR2 reads SVGIG (reference sequence). The CDR3 runs 13 residues. The ends lost 6 bases at V and 8 bases at J; junction bases unmatched: 4. CDR3 coding DNA: TGTGCCTGCGCCGGGACAGGGGATTCACCCCTCCACTTT. This gives the protein CACAGTGDSPLHF.